These 4 T cell receptor beta chains share one sample of origin, sequenced in a study of identical twins. TCRdb independently ran MiXCR on the 5' RACE reads; one entry per CDR3 protein. The sample has about 390,000 distinct CDR3 sequences; approximately 8.7% are singletons. The sequenced material came from naive T cells sorted from blood. The receptors shown here come from a woman aged 50 to 60 in good health.

This clonotype was recorded a few times. This chain connects TRBV9 to TRBJ2-5; D is unclear. CDR3 length: 13 amino acids. Trimming removed 3 bases at V and 5 bases at J, with 11 bases between. Germline values: CDR1 SGDLS, CDR2 YYNGEE. The CDR3 region is CASSGGTGETQYF. CDR3 bases: TGTGCCAGCAGCGGGGGAACCGGGGAGACCCAGTACTTC.

This clonotype has at least ten counts. CDR3 DNA: TGTGCCAGCAGTTTAACCAGCGGGAGGGGAAATGAGCAGTTCTTC. Its translation: CASSLTSGRGNEQFF. The chain uses TRBV12-3 or TRBV12-4 and TRBJ2-1, with 10 bases lining up with TRBD2. The CDR3 length is 15 residues. With 2 bases clipped from V and 7 bases from J, the junction kept 5 bases outside the gene matches.

This clonotype has more than one count but fewer than ten. V usage is TRBV5-1 and J usage is TRBJ2-2; 10 bases align to TRBD2. Per the germline V gene, CDR1 is SGHRS and CDR2 is YFSETQ. With V trimmed by 0 bases and J by 5 bases, 7 bases remained unmatched. The CDR3 spans 17 residues. CDR3 residues: CASSLEASGSKTGELFF. The DNA of the CDR3 is TGCGCCAGCAGCTTGGAGGCTAGCGGGAGCAAGACCGGGGAGCTGTTTTTT.

The sample holds a few counts of this clonotype. The chain carries TRBV28 and TRBJ2-1, with D tentatively TRBD2 (5 bases). This CDR3 is built from 17 residues. The V end was cut by 5 bases, the J end by 3 bases, with 20 bases between. Germline CDR1 reads MDHEN; CDR2 reads SYDVKM. Here the CDR3 DNA reads TGTGCCAGCAGTACCCCGAGGGTGGTCCGTCTCTACAATGAGCAGTTCTTC. Residues: CASSTPRVVRLYNEQFF. The complete variable domain, with remaining parts taken from reference TRBV28 and TRBJ2-1, reads DVKVTQSSRYLVKRTGEKVFLECVQDMDHENMFWYRQDPGLGLRLIYFSYDVKMKEKGDIPEGYSVSREKKERFSLILESASTNQTSMYLCASSTPRVVRLYNEQFFGPGTRLTVL.